This T cell receptor (beta chain) is drawn from a study of blood T cell repertoires in COVID-19. About the research overall: Samples of COVID-19 (acute and convalescent) were obtained from the United States, Italy and Spain.

Seattle researchers signed up patients amid active infection and tracked them longitudinally. Trimming pared 6 bases from V and 6 bases from J, leaving 8 bases between. Germline assignment: CDR1 SEHNR and CDR2 FQNEAQ (reference sequence). The CDR3 has 12 residues. Authors' analysis steps: Nucleated cell counts were estimated from reference gene primer amplification. Here immunoSEQ multiplex PCR was the method, and the copy in TCRdb shows in-frame clones only, minus some. V and J calls and clone size are copied from that table; D and trimming were computed from the DNA. The profile shows some 290,000 clones, around 89% of them singletons.

The sample comprised peripheral blood. The receptor comes from a woman aged 40 to 50 with COVID-19, enrolled during active disease. The chain uses TRBV7-9 and TRBJ2-2; the D gene is possibly TRBD2 (6 bases). The CDR3 nucleotides read TGTGCCAGCAGGGGGGGTGCCGGGGAGCTGTTTTTT. Translating it yields CASRGGAGELFF.